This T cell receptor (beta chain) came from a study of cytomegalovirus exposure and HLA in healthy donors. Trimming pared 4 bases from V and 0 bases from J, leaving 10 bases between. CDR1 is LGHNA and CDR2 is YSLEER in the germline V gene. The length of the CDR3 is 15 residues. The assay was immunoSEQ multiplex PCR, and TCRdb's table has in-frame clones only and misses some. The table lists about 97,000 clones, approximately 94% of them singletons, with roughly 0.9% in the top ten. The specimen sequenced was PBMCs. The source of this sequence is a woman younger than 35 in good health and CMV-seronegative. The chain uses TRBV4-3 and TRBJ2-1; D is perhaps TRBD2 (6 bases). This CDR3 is CASSRDFSSYNEQFF. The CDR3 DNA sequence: TGCGCCAGCAGCCGGGACTTCAGCTCCTACAATGAGCAGTTCTTC.